These 25 T cell receptor beta chains were all obtained from the same sample, sequenced in a study of shared clonotypes between healthy human individuals. Produced via immunoSEQ multiplex PCR; TCRdb's table is partial and in-frame only. The data show around 1.6 million clones, under 99% seen once. The sequenced material came from naive CD4+ T cells sorted from blood. The subset was: CD45RA+ positively selected. The receptors were sampled from a man under 40 in good health.

The chain combines TRBV6-1 with TRBJ1-1; TRBD1 might be the D (6 bases). V was pared by 8 bases and J by 2 bases, with 18 bases between. Looked up from germline, CDR1 is MNHNS and CDR2 is SASEGT. The CDR3 is 15 amino acids. The CDR3 nucleotides are TGTGCCAGCCGGACTCGGGGGGGACACAACACTGAAGCTTTCTTT. This translates into CASRTRGGHNTEAFF.

In DNA, the CDR3 is TGTGCCAGCAGAGATACCGGAGGGCCCCAAGAGACCCAGTACTTC. Protein: CASRDTGGPQETQYF. This sequence joins TRBV6-5 and TRBJ2-5; a weak D match, TRBD2 (6 bases). The CDR3 is 15 residues long. Germline V gene sequence: CDR1 MNHEY, CDR2 SVGAGI. The ends were cut back, 6 bases at V and 1 base at J, with 15 bases in the middle.

Concerning this clone itself: The sample carries other DNA sequences with the same CDR3. The genes are TRBV4-1 and TRBJ1-5; D call uncertain. Germline V CDR1 and CDR2: MGHRA, YSYEKL. The CDR3 totals 15 residues. Trimming removed 1 base at V and 3 bases at J, with 10 bases between. CDR3 in amino acids: CASSQAPLSNQPQHF. For the CDR3, the DNA is TGCGCCAGCAGCCAAGCCCCCCTGTCCAATCAGCCCCAGCATTTT.

The V call is TRBV27, the J call TRBJ2-7; 8 positions match TRBD2. The CDR3 extends over 15 amino acids. V was pared by 5 bases and J by 5 bases, with 11 bases of the junction left unmatched. Germline V lookup: CDR1 MNHEY, CDR2 SMNVEV (reference sequence). CDR3 sequence (DNA): TGTGCCAGCAGTCCGTACGGGACTAGTGACAACGAGCAGTACTTC. Translated: CASSPYGTSDNEQYF.

The chain employs TRBV7-9 and TRBJ2-1; no clear D. This CDR3 is built from 12 residues. Germline V gene lookup returns CDR1 SEHNR and CDR2 FQNEAQ (reference sequence). Trimming removed 2 bases at V and 6 bases at J, with 5 bases between. The CDR3 DNA reads TGTGCCAGCAGCTTAAACGTCAATGAGCAGTTCTTC. Translating gives CASSLNVNEQFF.

The J gene is TRBJ2-1, the V gene TRBV15; the match to TRBD1 covers 7 bases. The V gene's germline CDR1 is LNHNV and CDR2 YYDKDF (reference sequence). The junction had 3 bases not matched to a gene; V was cut back by 6 bases and J by 4 bases. This CDR3 has 13 amino acids. This chain's CDR3 is CATRTGLYNEQFF. The CDR3 DNA sequence: TGTGCCACCAGGACAGGGCTGTACAATGAGCAGTTCTTC.

The rearrangement uses TRBV5-4 and TRBJ1-2; the match to TRBD1 covers 7 bases. The CDR3 runs to 15 residues. Trimming cost V 4 bases and J 5 bases; bases outside gene matches: 11. The germline gives CDR1 SGHNT, CDR2 YYREEE (reference sequence). The DNA of the CDR3 is TGTGCCAGCAGCCATCAGGGGGGAGGTGGATATGGCTACACCTTC. Amino acids: CASSHQGGGGYGYTF.

This clone has a single count. The chain links TRBV18 to TRBJ1-1; unclear D gene. The germline V gene has CDR1 KGHSH and CDR2 LQKENI. The CDR3 runs 13 residues. The germline V and J ends were trimmed by 5 bases and 0 bases, with 7 bases remaining between them. This CDR3 reads CASSTSMNTEAFF. The CDR3 DNA reads as TGTGCCAGCTCAACAAGCATGAACACTGAAGCTTTCTTT.

This rearrangement joins TRBV6-5 to TRBJ2-7; 7 bases align to TRBD1. CDR3 length equals 14 residues. The V segment lost 8 bases and the J segment 2 bases; nucleotides outside the gene matches: 9. Germline V gene lookup returns CDR1 MNHEY and CDR2 SVGAGI. The CDR3 spells CASQRDRPTYEQYF. The CDR3 DNA is TGTGCCAGCCAAAGGGACAGACCAACCTACGAGCAGTACTTC.

V is TRBV7-2 and J is TRBJ1-2; possibly TRBD1 for D (6 bases). Deletions cut 8 bases from V and 4 bases from J, with 26 bases between. This CDR3 has 17 amino acids. Germline lookup yields CDR1 SGHTA and CDR2 FQGNSA. For the CDR3, the DNA is TGTGCCAGCGGCAGGGGCTCAACAGGGATAATAGGCTATGGCTACACCTTC. This sequence encodes CASGRGSTGIIGYGYTF.

V and J are TRBV5-1 and TRBJ2-2; a weak D match, TRBD1 (6 bases). The germline CDR1 and CDR2 sequences are SGHRS and YFSETQ. The CDR3 length is 14 residues. Trimming took off 0 bases at V and 11 bases at J, with 14 bases between the two ends. Here the CDR3 DNA reads TGCGCCAGCAGCTTGGAAACAGGGCGGGCCGAGCTGTTTTTT. Translating it yields CASSLETGRAELFF.

V is TRBV5-1 and J is TRBJ2-5; D remains ambiguous. CDR1 is SGHRS, CDR2 YFSETQ, per germline. The CDR3 covers 16 residues. Trimming left V 2 bases short and J 5 bases short, with 19 bases between. The CDR3 is CASSFGSMAGEETQYF. The CDR3 DNA reads as TGCGCCAGCAGCTTTGGGTCGATGGCAGGTGAGGAGACCCAGTACTTC. Full variable domain (outside the CDR3, taken from reference TRBV5-1 and TRBJ2-5): KAGVTQTPRYLIKTRGQQVTLSCSPISGHRSVSWYQQTPGQGLQFLFEYFSETQRNKGNFPGRFSGRQFSNSRSEMNVSTLELGDSALYLCASSFGSMAGEETQYFGPGTRLLVL.

This clone was seen a single time. The chain couples TRBV10-3 to TRBJ1-2; 7 bases map to TRBD1. V lost 2 bases and J lost 6; bases outside the gene matches: 6. The length of the CDR3 is 14 residues. Germline V CDR1 and CDR2: ENHRY, SYGVKD. The CDR3 loop is CAISEDRDINGYTF. DNA of the CDR3: TGTGCCATCAGTGAGGACAGGGATATCAATGGCTACACCTTC.

This clone was seen just once. The J gene is TRBJ2-1, the V gene TRBV15; 8 positions match TRBD2. The junction had 8 bases not matched to a gene; V was cut back by 1 base and J by 6 bases. Germline loops: CDR1 LNHNV, CDR2 YYDKDF (reference sequence). The CDR3 totals 16 residues. CDR3 sequence reads: CATSRASAGGTNEQFF. In nucleotides, the CDR3 is TGTGCCACCAGCAGAGCTTCTGCGGGAGGAACCAATGAGCAGTTCTTC.

The CDR3 DNA sequence: TGCAGCGTTGATGGACAGTTAATGAACACTGAAGCTTTCTTT. The encoded protein is CSVDGQLMNTEAFF. This chain connects TRBV29-1 to TRBJ1-1, with D possibly TRBD1 on 6 matching bases. The CDR3 consists of 14 residues. V lost 3 bases, J lost 0 bases, and 11 bases lay in between. Germline V gene lookup returns CDR1 SQVTM and CDR2 ANQGSEA. Complete variable domain (other parts from reference TRBV29-1 and TRBJ1-1): SAVISQKPSRDICQRGTSLTIQCQVDSQVTMMFWYRQQPGQSLTLIATANQGSEATYESGFVIDKFPISRPNLTFSTLTVSNMSPEDSSIYLCSVDGQLMNTEAFFGQGTRLTVV.

To note about this clone: This sample includes further DNA sequences coding for the same CDR3. In nucleotides, the CDR3 is TGCAGCGTTCTGGCGGGGGGGTCGTATAATGAGCAGTTCTTC. It yields the protein CSVLAGGSYNEQFF. The chain employs TRBV29-1 and TRBJ2-1; 9 positions agree with TRBD2. The V gene end was trimmed by 5 bases and the J gene end by 7 bases; junction bases not matched to a gene: 9. The CDR3 has 14 amino acids. Looked up from germline, CDR1 is SQVTM and CDR2 is ANQGSEA.

The gene calls are TRBV30 and TRBJ2-6, with TRBD1 identical over 8 bases. The CDR3 is 16 residues long. V lost 7 bases and J lost 0; bases outside the gene matches: 8. The germline V gene encodes CDR1 GTSNPN and CDR2 SVGIG (reference sequence). This chain's CDR3 is CALGTGQFSGANVLTF. The CDR3 DNA follows: TGTGCCTTAGGGACAGGACAATTCTCTGGGGCCAACGTCCTGACTTTC.

V usage is TRBV7-9 and J usage is TRBJ2-1, with 8 bases aligning to TRBD2. Germline trimming cut 5 bases from V and 6 bases from J; bases unmatched to any gene: 6. The germline CDR1 and CDR2 sequences are SEHNR and FQNEAQ (reference sequence). The CDR3 is made up of 14 amino acids. The CDR3 sequence: CASSPGLVSNEQFF. In DNA form, the CDR3 reads TGTGCCAGCAGCCCGGGACTAGTATCCAATGAGCAGTTCTTC. Full variable domain (outside the CDR3, taken from reference TRBV7-9 and TRBJ2-1): DTGVSQNPRHKITKRGQNVTFRCDPISEHNRLYWYRQTLGQGPEFLTYFQNEAQLEKSRLLSDRFSAERPKGSFSTLEIQRTEQGDSAMYLCASSPGLVSNEQFFGPGTRLTVL.

The gene calls are TRBV9 and TRBJ2-6; D is perhaps TRBD2 (5 bases). CDR3 size: 15 residues. Germline V gene data show CDR1 as SGDLS and CDR2 as YYNGEE. Trimming cost V 4 bases and J 0 bases, with 8 bases left between them. Here the CDR3 DNA reads TGTGCCAGCAGCCCCCGGGACTCTGGGGCCAACGTCCTGACTTTC. This sequence encodes CASSPRDSGANVLTF.

The rearrangement uses TRBV12-5 and TRBJ2-5; D possibly matches TRBD1 or TRBD2 (5 bases each). The CDR3 is 13 residues long. Germline V gene lookup returns CDR1 LGHNT and CDR2 FRNRAP. V was trimmed by 0 bases and J by 4 bases, leaving 6 bases between them. The CDR3 DNA follows: TGTGCTAGTGGTTTGGTTGGGGGAGAGACCCAGTACTTC. Its translation: CASGLVGGETQYF.

V and J are TRBV10-2 and TRBJ1-3; 7 bases align to TRBD1. This CDR3 is 15 amino acids long. The V gene's germline CDR1 is WSHSY and CDR2 SAAADI. V was pared by 5 bases and J by 2 bases, with 6 bases of the junction left unmatched. The CDR3 loop reads CASSPTGQTGNTIYF. The CDR3 DNA follows: TGCGCCAGCAGTCCAACGGGACAGACTGGAAACACCATATATTTT.

This clone showed up just once. Other DNA sequences in the sample encode the same CDR3. The chain joins TRBV18 to TRBJ2-7; the match to TRBD1 covers 7 bases. The V gene end was trimmed by 3 bases and the J gene end by 4 bases; junction bases not matched to a gene: 6. The germline V gene has CDR1 KGHSH and CDR2 LQKENI. The CDR3 has 14 amino acids. Here the CDR3 reads CASSPSRDSYEQYF. The CDR3 DNA reads as TGTGCCAGCTCACCGTCCCGGGACAGTTACGAGCAGTACTTC. The complete variable domain, with remaining parts taken from reference TRBV18 and TRBJ2-7, reads NAGVMQNPRHLVRRRGQEARLRCSPMKGHSHVYWYRQLPEEGLKFMVYLQKENIIDESGMPKERFSAEFPKEGPSILRIQQVVRGDSAAYFCASSPSRDSYEQYFGPGTRLTVT.

With respect to this clone: Additional DNA sequences in this sample encode the identical CDR3. V and J are TRBV7-2 and TRBJ1-5; no firm D call. The CDR3 runs to 13 residues. The V end lost 2 bases, the J end lost 2 bases, and 4 bases lay between the germline ends. Germline V lookup: CDR1 SGHTA, CDR2 FQGNSA. The chain's CDR3 is CASSLRGNQPQHF. The CDR3 DNA reads as TGTGCCAGCAGCTTACGGGGCAATCAGCCCCAGCATTTT.

The chain links TRBV4-1 to TRBJ2-2, with TRBD1 as a possible D gene (6 bases). Per the germline V gene, CDR1 is MGHRA and CDR2 is YSYEKL. This CDR3 has 15 amino acids. The ends were cut back, 4 bases at V and 7 bases at J, with 16 bases in the middle. DNA for the CDR3: TGCGCCAGCAGCCGGGACATCACAGGGAACGGGGAGCTGTTTTTT. This translates into CASSRDITGNGELFF.

The chain combines TRBV18 with TRBJ2-3; no clear D. Germline CDR1 KGHSH, CDR2 LQKENI. Trimming stripped 0 bases from V and 2 bases from J, with 9 bases between. The CDR3 runs 15 residues. This CDR3 is CASSPPLPTTDTQYF. The CDR3 region has the DNA TGTGCCAGCTCACCACCGCTTCCTACCACAGATACGCAGTATTTT.